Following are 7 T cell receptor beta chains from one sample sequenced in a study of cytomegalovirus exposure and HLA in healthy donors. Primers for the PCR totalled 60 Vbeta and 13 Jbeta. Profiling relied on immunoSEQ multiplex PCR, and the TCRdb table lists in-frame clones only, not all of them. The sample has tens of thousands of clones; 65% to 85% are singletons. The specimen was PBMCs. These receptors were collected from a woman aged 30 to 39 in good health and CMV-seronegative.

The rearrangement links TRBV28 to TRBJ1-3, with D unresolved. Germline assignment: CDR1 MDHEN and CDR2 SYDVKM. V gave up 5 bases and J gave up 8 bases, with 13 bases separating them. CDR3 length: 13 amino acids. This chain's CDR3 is CASSRPNEDTIYF. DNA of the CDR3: TGTGCCAGCAGTCGCCCCAATGAGGACACCATATATTTT.

The chain's CDR3 is CASSLEGLTAGQNSPLHF. The DNA for the CDR3 is TGCGCCAGCAGCTTGGAGGGTTTGACGGCAGGGCAAAATTCACCCCTCCACTTT. The chain is built from TRBV5-1 and TRBJ1-6; D might be TRBD1 (5 bases). Per germline, CDR1 SGHRS and CDR2 YFSETQ. V lost 0 bases and J lost 7, with 20 bases in between. This CDR3 has 18 residues.

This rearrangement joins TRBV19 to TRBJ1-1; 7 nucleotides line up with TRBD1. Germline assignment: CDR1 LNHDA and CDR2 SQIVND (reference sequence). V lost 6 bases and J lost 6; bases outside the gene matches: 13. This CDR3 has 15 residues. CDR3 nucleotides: TGTGCCAGTAGATTCGGACAGGCGGTAAAGGCTGAAGCTTTCTTT. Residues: CASRFGQAVKAEAFF.

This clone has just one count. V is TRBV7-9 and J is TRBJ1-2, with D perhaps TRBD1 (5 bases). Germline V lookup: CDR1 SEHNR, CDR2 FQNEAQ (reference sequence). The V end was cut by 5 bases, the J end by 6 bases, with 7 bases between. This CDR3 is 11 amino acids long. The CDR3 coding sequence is TGTGCCAGCAGCGACAGCCATGGCTACACCTTC. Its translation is CASSDSHGYTF.

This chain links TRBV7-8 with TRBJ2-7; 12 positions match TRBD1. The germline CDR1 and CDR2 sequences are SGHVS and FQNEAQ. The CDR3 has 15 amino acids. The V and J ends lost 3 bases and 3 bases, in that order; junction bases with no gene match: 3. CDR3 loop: CASSFRDRGLYEQYF. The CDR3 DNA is TGTGCCAGCAGCTTCCGGGACAGGGGGCTCTACGAGCAGTACTTC.

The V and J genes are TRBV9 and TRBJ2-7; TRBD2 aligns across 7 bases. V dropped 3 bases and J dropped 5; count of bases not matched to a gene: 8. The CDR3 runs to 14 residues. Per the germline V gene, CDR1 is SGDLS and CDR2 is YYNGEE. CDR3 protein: CASSDGGWADEQYF. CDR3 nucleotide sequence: TGTGCCAGCAGCGACGGGGGGTGGGCAGACGAGCAGTACTTC.

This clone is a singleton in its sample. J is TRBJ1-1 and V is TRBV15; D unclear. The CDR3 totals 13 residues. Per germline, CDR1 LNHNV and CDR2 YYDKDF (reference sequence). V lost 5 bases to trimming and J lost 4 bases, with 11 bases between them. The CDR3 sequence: CATSYGFATEAFF. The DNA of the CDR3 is TGTGCCACCAGCTACGGGTTCGCCACTGAAGCTTTCTTT.